This T cell receptor beta chain was documented in a study of cytomegalovirus exposure and HLA in healthy donors. The study, taken as a whole, reports: Sequence variants that were highly shared formed a cluster that was likely a sequencing artifact. Per a later analysis, fewer than 20,000 TCR beta sequences showed association with HLA alleles at 0.05 false discovery rate. A later analysis by the authors found several of the most significant clusters apparently linked to common viral pathogens.

Unmatched junction bases numbered 8, after V lost 2 bases and J lost 2 bases. Germline assignment: CDR1 SGHTA and CDR2 FQGNSA. CDR3 length equals 16 residues. Use of 60 Vbeta and 13 Jbeta primers characterized the PCR. This table comes from immunoSEQ multiplex PCR, and its TCRdb copy is limited to in-frame clones, with some not included. The sample lists 180,000 or so clones, roughly 78% occurring once. With regard to this clone: The antigen is unknown.

This sequence joins TRBV7-2 and TRBJ2-7, with 8 bases identical to TRBD2. Sequencing was carried out using PBMCs. The source of this sequence is a woman aged 30 to 39 in good health and CMV-seronegative. CDR3 in DNA: TGTGCCAGCAGCTTATCGGTGGTAGCGGGGACCTACGAGCAGTACTTC. Translated: CASSLSVVAGTYEQYF.